This T cell receptor beta chain was found in a study of shared clonotypes between healthy human individuals. Study conclusions and caveats: Limitation of the genetic and exposure-history diversity represented came from the few donors.

Researchers ran the assay at a deep level. Sequenced by immunoSEQ multiplex PCR; TCRdb stores in-frame clones only, minus some. Among about 1.1 million clones listed, roughly 74% were seen once. V dropped 4 bases and J dropped 2; count of bases not matched to a gene: 9. The CDR3 sequence is 17 residues long. Germline V gene data show CDR1 as SGHRS and CDR2 as YFSETQ. In the case of this clone: Its antigen is as yet unknown.

The sample comprised memory CD4+ T cells from PBMCs. Subset specified: CD45RA-negative fraction. V gene TRBV5-1 combines with J gene TRBJ2-7; TRBD2 matches 13 bases. This clonotype was sampled from a young man in good health. Some clones in this sample may be carry-over from other donors' samples. CDR3 sequence (DNA): TGCGCCAGCAGCATACAAGGACTAGCGGGAGATCCCTACGAGCAGTACTTC. It yields the protein CASSIQGLAGDPYEQYF.